Shown below are 11 T cell receptor beta chains from a single sample sequenced in a study of CD8 T cells in ankylosing spondylitis. Their antigens are not known. Whole-study findings and limits: Apparently characteristic of ankylosing spondylitis blood was a TCR beta motif (eight highly homologous variants).

MiXCR, applied by TCRdb to the 5' RACE reads, yields one record per CDR3 protein. The profile shows fewer than 650,000 distinct CDR3 sequences, more than 9.5% of them singletons. The material sequenced was blood, either unsorted or a sorted T cell fraction (not recorded which). The receptors here all came from a male donor with ankylosing spondylitis.

This clonotype has just a few counts. V and J are TRBV2 and TRBJ2-1, with 12 bases that match TRBD1. Germline V gene sequence: CDR1 SNHLY, CDR2 FYNNEI. V dropped 10 bases and J dropped 7; count of bases not matched to a gene: 8. The CDR3 spans 14 residues. In DNA, the CDR3 is TGTGCCACCTCCCGGGACAGGGGGCCGAATGAGCAGTTCTTC. This codes for CATSRDRGPNEQFF.

V usage is TRBV5-6 and J usage is TRBJ2-3; TRBD2 is a possible D gene (6 bases). Germline loops: CDR1 SGHDT, CDR2 YYEEEE. V was shortened by 0 bases and J by 4 bases, with 18 bases between the two germline ends. This CDR3 has 17 residues. DNA of the CDR3: TGTGCCAGCAGCTTGGCTGTTAGCTGGAGGGCCGCAGATACGCAGTATTTT. Protein sequence: CASSLAVSWRAADTQYF.

This clonotype is a singleton in its sample. V gene TRBV15 combines with J gene TRBJ2-1; 7 bases are shared with TRBD1. Germline trimming cut 3 bases from V and 9 bases from J; bases unmatched to any gene: 11. The CDR3 runs 15 residues. Per germline, CDR1 LNHNV and CDR2 YYDKDF (reference sequence). The CDR3 region is CATSSGVQGQGEQFF. The CDR3 coding sequence is TGTGCCACCAGCAGTGGAGTACAGGGGCAGGGTGAGCAGTTCTTC.

This clonotype was seen repeatedly, ten times or more. V and J are TRBV12-3 or TRBV12-4 and TRBJ2-1; the D is unclear. V was pared by 3 bases and J by 5 bases, with 11 bases between. The CDR3 is made up of 14 amino acids. The CDR3 DNA is TGTGCCAGCAGTTTCGCCAGGTCCCACAATGAGCAGTTCTTC. It encodes CASSFARSHNEQFF.

Many counts were recorded for this clonotype. The chain has TRBV20-1 and TRBJ2-3; 12 nucleotides align to TRBD2. The CDR3 length is 17 residues. Germline V lookup: CDR1 DFQATT, CDR2 SNEGSKA (reference sequence). Trimming cost V 5 bases and J 5 bases; bases outside gene matches: 14. The CDR3 coding sequence is TGCAGTGCTGGACGGACTAGCGGGGCCGTGGGTGAAGATACGCAGTATTTT. The encoded protein is CSAGRTSGAVGEDTQYF.

The rearrangement joins TRBV5-1 to TRBJ2-1, with a tentative D call TRBD2 (6 bases). The ends were cut back, 0 bases at V and 4 bases at J, with 17 bases in the middle. The germline V gene encodes CDR1 SGHRS and CDR2 YFSETQ. The CDR3 is 17 residues long. The CDR3 region has the DNA TGCGCCAGCAGCTTGGGGAGCAGAGCGGGCCTATACAATGAGCAGTTCTTC. Translated, it gives CASSLGSRAGLYNEQFF.

The chain uses TRBV18 and TRBJ1-2; the D is unclear. Looked up from germline, CDR1 is KGHSH and CDR2 is LQKENI. The CDR3 loop spans 16 amino acids. The V end lost 3 bases, the J end lost 1 base, and 15 bases lay between the germline ends. The CDR3 sequence is CASSPQRQANNYGYTF. CDR3 DNA sequence: TGTGCCAGCTCACCCCAACGGCAGGCGAATAACTATGGCTACACCTTC.

The gene calls are TRBV25-1 and TRBJ2-5, with D hard to call. The CDR3 sequence is 13 residues long. Germline values: CDR1 MGHDK, CDR2 SYGVNS. Trimming left V 2 bases short and J 3 bases short, with 7 bases between. This CDR3 reads CASSEPAKETQYF. CDR3 DNA sequence: TGTGCCAGCAGTGAACCTGCGAAAGAGACCCAGTACTTC. Full variable domain (remainder filled in from reference TRBV25-1 and TRBJ2-5): EADIYQTPRYLVIGTGKKITLECSQTMGHDKMYWYQQDPGMELHLIHYSYGVNSTEKGDLSSESTVSRIRTEHFPLTLESARPSHTSQYLCASSEPAKETQYFGPGTRLLVL.

In its sample, this clonotype was seen a few times. Here the CDR3 reads CASSLDVFTDTQYF. As DNA, the CDR3 is TGTGCCAGCAGCTTAGACGTCTTCACAGATACGCAGTATTTT. The J gene is TRBJ2-3, the V gene TRBV7-9; D gene ambiguous. This CDR3 has 14 amino acids. Germline loops: CDR1 SEHNR, CDR2 FQNEAQ (reference sequence). V lost 1 base to trimming and J lost 2 bases, with 7 bases between them.

J is TRBJ1-5 and V is TRBV28; possibly TRBD1 for D (5 bases). The CDR3 covers 14 residues. V was cut by 7 bases and J by 5 bases, with 15 bases left in between. The germline gives CDR1 MDHEN, CDR2 SYDVKM. The CDR3 sequence is CASTAGGVDQPQHF. The CDR3 DNA sequence: TGTGCCAGCACCGCGGGAGGGGTCGATCAGCCCCAGCATTTT.

Comments on this clonotype: This may stem from a read error, because a much larger clone lies one nucleotide away. This rearrangement joins TRBV7-2 to TRBJ2-6, with 7 bases matching TRBD1. Germline CDR1 reads SGHTA; CDR2 reads FQGNSA. The CDR3 loop spans 17 amino acids. The CDR3 is CASSIDRVESGANDLTF. CDR3 sequence (DNA): TGTGCCAGCAGTATCGACAGGGTGGAGTCCGGGGCCAACGACCTGACTTTC.